The subject of this entry is one T cell receptor (beta chain). The antigen is undetermined. The data derive from a study of T cell repertoires in cytomegalovirus infection. Study-wide results and caveats: Summed frequency of shared TCR beta families picked out CMV carriers who also had the relevant HLA. There were HLA-C-restricted CMV-specific TCR beta clonotypes dominating the ex vivo response.

TCRdb ran MiXCR on the reads and lists one entry per CDR3 protein. In the table there are approximately 190,000 distinct CDR3 sequences, approximately 28% of which are singletons. The receptor's source is a human donor in good health (CMV status not recorded). Some clones in this sample may be carry-over from other donors' samples. Sequenced: PBMCs.

The CDR3 is CASSDPTRGYGYTF. The CDR3 bases are TGTGCCAGCAGTGACCCAACCAGGGGCTATGGCTACACCTTC. The genes are TRBV25-1 and TRBJ1-2; possible D gene TRBD1, 6 bases. Trimming took off 3 bases at V and 4 bases at J, with 12 bases between the two ends. This CDR3 contains 14 residues. Germline V CDR1 and CDR2: MGHDK, SYGVNS.